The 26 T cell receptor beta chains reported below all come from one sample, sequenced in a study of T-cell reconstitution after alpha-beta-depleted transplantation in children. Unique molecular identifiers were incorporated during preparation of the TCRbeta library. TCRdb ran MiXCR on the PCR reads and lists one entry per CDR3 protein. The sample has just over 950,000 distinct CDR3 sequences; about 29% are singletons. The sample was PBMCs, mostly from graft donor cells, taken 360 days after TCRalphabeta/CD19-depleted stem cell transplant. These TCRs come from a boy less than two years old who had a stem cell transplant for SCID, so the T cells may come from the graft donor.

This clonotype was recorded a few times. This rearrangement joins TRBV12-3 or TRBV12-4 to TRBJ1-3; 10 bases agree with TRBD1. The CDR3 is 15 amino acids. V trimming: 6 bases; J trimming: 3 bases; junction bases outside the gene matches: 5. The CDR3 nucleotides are TGTGCCAGCAGAAGGGACAGGGGTAGTGGAAACACCATATATTTT. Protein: CASRRDRGSGNTIYF.

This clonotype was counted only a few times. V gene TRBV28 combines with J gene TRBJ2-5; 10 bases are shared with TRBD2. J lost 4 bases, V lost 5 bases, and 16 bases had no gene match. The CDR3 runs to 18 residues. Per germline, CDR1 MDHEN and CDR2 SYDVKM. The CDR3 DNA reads TGTGCCAGCAGTATCCCCACCTTGGGAGCGGGGGGGGGAGAGACCCAGTACTTC. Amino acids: CASSIPTLGAGGGETQYF. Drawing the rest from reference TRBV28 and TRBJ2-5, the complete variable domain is DVKVTQSSRYLVKRTGEKVFLECVQDMDHENMFWYRQDPGLGLRLIYFSYDVKMKEKGDIPEGYSVSREKKERFSLILESASTNQTSMYLCASSIPTLGAGGGETQYFGPGTRLLVL.

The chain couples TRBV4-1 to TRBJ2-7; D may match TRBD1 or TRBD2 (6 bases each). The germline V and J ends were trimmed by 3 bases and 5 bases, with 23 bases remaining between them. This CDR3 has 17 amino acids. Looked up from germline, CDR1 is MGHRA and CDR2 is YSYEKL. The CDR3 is CASSHPPAGRGGDEQYF. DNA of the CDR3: TGCGCCAGCAGCCACCCCCCGGCGGGCAGGGGAGGCGACGAGCAGTACTTC.

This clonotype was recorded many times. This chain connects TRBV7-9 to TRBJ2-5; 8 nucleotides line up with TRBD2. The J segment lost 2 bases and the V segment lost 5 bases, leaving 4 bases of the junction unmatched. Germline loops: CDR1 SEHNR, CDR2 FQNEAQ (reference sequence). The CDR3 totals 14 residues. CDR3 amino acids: CASSLSGGQETQYF. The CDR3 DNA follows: TGTGCCAGCAGCCTCAGCGGGGGACAAGAGACCCAGTACTTC. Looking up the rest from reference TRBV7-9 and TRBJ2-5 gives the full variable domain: DTGVSQNPRHKITKRGQNVTFRCDPISEHNRLYWYRQTLGQGPEFLTYFQNEAQLEKSRLLSDRFSAERPKGSFSTLEIQRTEQGDSAMYLCASSLSGGQETQYFGPGTRLLVL.

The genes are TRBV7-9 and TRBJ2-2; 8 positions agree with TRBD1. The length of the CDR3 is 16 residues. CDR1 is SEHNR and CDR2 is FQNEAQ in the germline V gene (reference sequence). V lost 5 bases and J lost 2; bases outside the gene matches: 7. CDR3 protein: CASSPRQGKNTGELFF. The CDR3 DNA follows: TGTGCCAGCAGCCCCCGACAGGGGAAAAACACCGGGGAGCTGTTTTTT.

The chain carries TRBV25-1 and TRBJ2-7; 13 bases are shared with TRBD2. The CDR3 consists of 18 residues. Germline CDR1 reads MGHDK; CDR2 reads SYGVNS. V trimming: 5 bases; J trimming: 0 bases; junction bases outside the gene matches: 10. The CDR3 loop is CASSPPTSGGPYSYEQYF. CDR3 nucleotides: TGTGCCAGCAGTCCTCCGACTAGCGGGGGGCCCTACTCCTACGAGCAGTACTTC.

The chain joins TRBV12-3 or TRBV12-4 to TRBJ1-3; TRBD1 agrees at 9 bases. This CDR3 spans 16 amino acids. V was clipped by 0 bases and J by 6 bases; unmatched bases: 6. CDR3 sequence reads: CASSLAPGQGTNTIYF. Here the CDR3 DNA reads TGTGCCAGCAGTTTAGCGCCGGGACAGGGTACAAACACCATATATTTT.

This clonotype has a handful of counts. CDR3 region: CASSEARYVGAKNIQYF. The CDR3 DNA reads as TGTGCCAGCAGTGAAGCGCGTTACGTTGGGGCCAAAAACATTCAGTACTTC. The chain has TRBV6-1 and TRBJ2-4, with D unresolved. Germline CDR1 MNHNS, CDR2 SASEGT. The CDR3 loop spans 17 amino acids. Trimming cost V 0 bases and J 1 base, with 13 bases left between them.

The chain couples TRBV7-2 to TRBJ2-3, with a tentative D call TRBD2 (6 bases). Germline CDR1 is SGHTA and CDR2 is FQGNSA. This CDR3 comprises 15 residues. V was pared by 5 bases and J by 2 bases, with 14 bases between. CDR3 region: CASSRWDFPTDTQYF. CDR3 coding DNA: TGTGCCAGCAGCCGTTGGGACTTTCCCACAGATACGCAGTATTTT.

Here the CDR3 reads CASSVGPATEQFF. CDR3 nucleotide sequence: TGTGCCAGCAGCGTAGGTCCCGCCACCGAGCAGTTCTTC. The rearrangement uses TRBV9 and TRBJ2-1; D uncertain. The CDR3 totals 13 residues. V lost 0 bases and J lost 10, with 11 bases in between. From germline, CDR1 is SGDLS and CDR2 YYNGEE.

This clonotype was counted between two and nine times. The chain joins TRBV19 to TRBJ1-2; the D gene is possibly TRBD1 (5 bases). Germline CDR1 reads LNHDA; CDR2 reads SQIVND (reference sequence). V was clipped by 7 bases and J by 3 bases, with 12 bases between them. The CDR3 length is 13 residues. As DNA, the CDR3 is TGTGCCAGTAACATCCCGGGGGACTATGGCTACACCTTC. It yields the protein CASNIPGDYGYTF.

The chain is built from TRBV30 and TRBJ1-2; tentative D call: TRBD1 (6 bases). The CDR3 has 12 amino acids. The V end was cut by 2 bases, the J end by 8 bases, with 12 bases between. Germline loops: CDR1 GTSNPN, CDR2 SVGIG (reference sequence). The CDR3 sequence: CAWSRTGGGYTF. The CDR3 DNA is TGTGCCTGGAGTCGGACGGGGGGCGGCTACACCTTC.

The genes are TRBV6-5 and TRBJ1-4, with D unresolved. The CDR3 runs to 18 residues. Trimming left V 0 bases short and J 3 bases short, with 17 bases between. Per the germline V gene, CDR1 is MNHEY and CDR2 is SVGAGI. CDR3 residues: CASSYSMYMDPPNEKLFF. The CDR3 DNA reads TGTGCCAGCAGTTACTCGATGTATATGGACCCTCCTAATGAAAAACTGTTTTTT.

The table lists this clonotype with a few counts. The CDR3 bases are TGTGCTAGTGAGAAGGGACGAGGGGAGGGGAACACTGAAGCTTTCTTT. This sequence encodes CASEKGRGEGNTEAFF. The V and J genes are TRBV12-5 and TRBJ1-1; perhaps TRBD1 as D (5 bases). Germline loops: CDR1 LGHNT, CDR2 FRNRAP. CDR3 length equals 16 residues. V was trimmed by 7 bases and J by 1 base, leaving 19 bases between them.

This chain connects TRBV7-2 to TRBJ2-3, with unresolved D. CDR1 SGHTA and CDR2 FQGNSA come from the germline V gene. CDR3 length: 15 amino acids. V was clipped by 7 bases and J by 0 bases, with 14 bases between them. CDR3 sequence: CASTQAARSTDTQYF. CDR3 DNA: TGTGCCAGCACCCAGGCAGCTAGGAGCACAGATACGCAGTATTTT.

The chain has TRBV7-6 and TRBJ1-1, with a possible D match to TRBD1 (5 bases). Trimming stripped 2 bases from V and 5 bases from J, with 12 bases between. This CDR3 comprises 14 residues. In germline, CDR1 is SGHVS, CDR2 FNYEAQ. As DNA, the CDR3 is TGTGCCAGCAGCTTAAAGGGAGGGGAGACTGAAGCTTTCTTT. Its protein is CASSLKGGETEAFF.

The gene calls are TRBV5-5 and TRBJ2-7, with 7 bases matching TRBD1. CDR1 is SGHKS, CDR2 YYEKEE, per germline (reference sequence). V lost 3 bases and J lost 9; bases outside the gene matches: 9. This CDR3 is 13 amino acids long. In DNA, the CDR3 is TGTGCCAGCAGCTCCCAGACAGGGAAGTGGCAGTACTTC. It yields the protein CASSSQTGKWQYF.

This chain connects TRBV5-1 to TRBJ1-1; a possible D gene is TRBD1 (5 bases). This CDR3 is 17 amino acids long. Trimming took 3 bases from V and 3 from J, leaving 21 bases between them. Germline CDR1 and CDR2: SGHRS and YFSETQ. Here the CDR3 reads CASSWGSEAAYDTEAFF. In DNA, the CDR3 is TGCGCCAGCAGCTGGGGGAGCGAGGCGGCCTATGACACTGAAGCTTTCTTT.

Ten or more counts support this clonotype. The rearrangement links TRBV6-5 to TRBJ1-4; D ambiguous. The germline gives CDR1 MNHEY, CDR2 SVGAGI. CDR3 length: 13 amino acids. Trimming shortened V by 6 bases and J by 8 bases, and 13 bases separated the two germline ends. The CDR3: CASRRAPGEKLFF. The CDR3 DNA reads TGTGCCAGCAGGCGGGCCCCGGGCGAAAAACTGTTTTTT.

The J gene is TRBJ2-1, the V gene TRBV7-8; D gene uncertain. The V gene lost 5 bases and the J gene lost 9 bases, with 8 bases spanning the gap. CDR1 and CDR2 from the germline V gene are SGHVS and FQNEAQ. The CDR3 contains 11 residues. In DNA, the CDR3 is TGTGCCAGCAGCCGATTCGGTGAGCAGTTCTTC. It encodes CASSRFGEQFF. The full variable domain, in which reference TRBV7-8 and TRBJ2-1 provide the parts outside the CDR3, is GAGVSQSPRYKVAKRGQDVALRCDPISGHVSLFWYQQALGQGPEFLTYFQNEAQLDKSGLPSDRFFAERPEGSVSTLKIQRTQQEDSAVYLCASSRFGEQFFGPGTRLTVL.

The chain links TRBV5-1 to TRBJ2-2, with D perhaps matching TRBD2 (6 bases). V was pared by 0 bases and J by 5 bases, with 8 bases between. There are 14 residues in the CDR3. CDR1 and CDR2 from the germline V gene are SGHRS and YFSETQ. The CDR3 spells CASSLAGRTGELFF. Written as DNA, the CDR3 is TGCGCCAGCAGCTTGGCGGGGAGGACCGGGGAGCTGTTTTTT. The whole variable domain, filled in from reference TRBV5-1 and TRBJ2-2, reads KAGVTQTPRYLIKTRGQQVTLSCSPISGHRSVSWYQQTPGQGLQFLFEYFSETQRNKGNFPGRFSGRQFSNSRSEMNVSTLELGDSALYLCASSLAGRTGELFFGEGSRLTVL.

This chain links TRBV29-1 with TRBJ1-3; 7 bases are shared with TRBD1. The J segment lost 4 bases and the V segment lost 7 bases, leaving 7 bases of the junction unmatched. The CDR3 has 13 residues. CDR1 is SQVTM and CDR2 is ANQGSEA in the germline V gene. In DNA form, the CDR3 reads TGCAGCGGTACAGGGGCCTACGGAAACACCATATATTTT. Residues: CSGTGAYGNTIYF.

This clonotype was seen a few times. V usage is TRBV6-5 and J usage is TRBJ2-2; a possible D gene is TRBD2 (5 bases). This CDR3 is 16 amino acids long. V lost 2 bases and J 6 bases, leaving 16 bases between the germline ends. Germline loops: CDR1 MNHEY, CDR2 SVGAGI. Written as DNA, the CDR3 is TGTGCCAGCAGTTACGAGTCTAGCAAGTTGGCCGGGGAGCTGTTTTTT. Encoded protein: CASSYESSKLAGELFF.

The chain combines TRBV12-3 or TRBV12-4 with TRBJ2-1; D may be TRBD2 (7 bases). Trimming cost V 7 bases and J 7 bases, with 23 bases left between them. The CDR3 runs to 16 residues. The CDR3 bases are TGTGCCAGCACCCCGGCCCGGGGGGCTTTTCGAAATGAGCAGTTCTTC. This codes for CASTPARGAFRNEQFF.

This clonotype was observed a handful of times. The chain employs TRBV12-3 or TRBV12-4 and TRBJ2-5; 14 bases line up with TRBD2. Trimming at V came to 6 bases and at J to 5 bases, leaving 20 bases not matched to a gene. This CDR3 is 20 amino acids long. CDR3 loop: CASSFSAPRLAGGQRETQYF. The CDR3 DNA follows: TGTGCCAGCAGCTTTAGCGCCCCCCGACTAGCGGGGGGGCAGAGGGAGACCCAGTACTTC.

CDR3 nucleotide sequence: TGCAGTGCCGAGACAGGGTTGGAGTATGGCTACACCTTC. This encodes CSAETGLEYGYTF. This chain uses TRBV20-1 with TRBJ1-2, with TRBD1 matching over 7 bases. V lost 6 bases and J lost 5; bases outside the gene matches: 9. Germline V gives CDR1 DFQATT, CDR2 SNEGSKA (reference sequence). The CDR3 covers 13 residues.